Sequencing of this TCR beta chain was carried out in a study of T cells after yellow fever vaccination (dated by TCRdb to the late 2010s). At the level of the whole study: The SMART-Seq v4 Ultra Low Input RNA kit was used to prepare libraries from fractions with low cell numbers. To track T-cell clones before and after primary and booster YFV17D yellow fever vaccination, bulk TCR alpha and beta repertoires were sequenced longitudinally. Two healthy male donors, one aged 18 to 30 and one aged 30 to 40 years, made up the cohort. Blood samples were taken at several timepoints before and after primary and secondary immunization, and bulk PBMC replicates and cell subsets were isolated.

Taken from the germline V gene (reference sequence), the CDR1 and CDR2 loops are SEHNR and FQNEAQ. Including the terminal cysteine and phenylalanine, the CDR3 comprises 15 residues. The read is trimmed to its CDR3 DNA, 45 bases read in frame from base 1. V and J lose 3 bases and 0 bases, and a span of 10 bases separates them. This sample's treatment or condition label indicates: live attenuated yellow fever vaccine strain. At every blood-draw timepoint, two biological replicates of bulk PBMCs were collected. A standard Ficoll-Paque protocol was used to isolate PBMCs from peripheral blood. TriZol was used to extract RNA from bulk PBMCs, from CD4 and CD8 fractions, and from dextramer-positive and dextramer-negative fractions. TCR cDNA was made using 5'RACE template switching, a step that added a universal primer site and unique molecular identifiers. cDNA synthesis was primed from both the TCR alpha and TCR beta constant segments. Two PCR steps were used to amplify libraries, with sample barcodes and sequencing adapters being added in the second step. Sequencing of libraries was done on Illumina HiSeq 2500 (2x100 bp) or NovaSeq (2x150 bp). As for the original processing: MIGEC was used to demultiplex reads and collapse the reads into UMI consensus sequences, and MiXCR was used for V(D)J alignment. Vaccine-responding clonotypes were defined with edgeR using replicate PBMC samples, requiring FDR below 0.01 and a log2 fold change above 5 up to day 15. Each bulk clonotype received a CD4 or CD8 identity based on whether the sequenced CD4 or CD8 repertoire contained that clonotype at higher abundance. In TCRdb, the public reads were trimmed at Q25 with fastp and aligned with MiXCR, with productive beta chains retained. A single entry per CDR3 protein holds the most common genes and DNA from its merged rows. These V and J calls derive from TCRdb rather than the authors' analysis. This sample comprises more than 450,000 distinct CDR3 sequences, 21% of them detected only once. In total, the top ten clones hold about a sixth of the sample.

Note on this clonotype: There is no known antigen for this receptor. Base qualities were left out, and no much larger clone turns up one base away.

Study-wide findings and limitations: Compared with the primary T-cell response, the secondary T-cell response was faster but weaker, reaching its peak on day 5 rather than on day 15. Most clones expanded after primary vaccination (around 97% of CD4 and 88% of CD8) were re-detected after the booster, suggesting that broad memory maintenance occurred. A small fraction of clonotypes appeared in both the CD4 and CD8 compartments, likely as a result of convergent recombination. Because only a couple of donors were included in the study, the extent to which the findings can be generalized is limited. FACS-sorted repertoires could contain abundant contaminating clonotypes from the bulk population, so computational filtering was required.

The TCR originated in a man younger than 35 who received the YFV17D yellow fever vaccine. This receptor chain uses TRBV7-9 and TRBJ2-3; the D gene identity is not certain. The sequences come from PBMCs, collected approximately 20 days after the first yellow fever vaccination. The DNA reads as follows: TGTGCCAGCAGCTTGGGTTTGACTAGCACAGATACGCAGTATTTT. Protein translation: CASSLGLTSTDTQYF.